Listed below are T cell receptor beta chains from one sample, sequenced in a study of blood T cells in healthy people across ages. TCRdb redid the calling of the 5' RACE reads with MiXCR, one entry per CDR3 protein. Here the sample spans 500,000 to 600,000 distinct CDR3 sequences, about 25% being singletons. Sequenced input: blood. Receptors were obtained from a woman in her sixties or seventies in good health. CDR3s include the opening cysteine and the closing phenylalanine or tryptophan. D genes are given only for firm matches. Some rows mark clone size as missing; the rest say once, few, many or name a class of expanded clone.

clone size,V gene,D gene,J gene,CDR3 DNA,CDR3 protein
-,TRBV4-3,-,TRBJ1-2,TGCGCCAGCAGCCAAGATCGGACAGATGGCTACACCTTC,CASSQDRTDGYTF
-,TRBV7-2,-,TRBJ2-7,TGTGCCAGCAGCCCACCCCAGGGCTTTGGGCAGTACTTC,CASSPPQGFGQYF
few,TRBV6-5,-,TRBJ1-6,TGTGCCAGCAGTTACTCGGGGGACCCGGGGAATTCACCCCTCCACTTT,CASSYSGDPGNSPLHF
-,TRBV29-1,-,TRBJ1-2,TGCAGCGTGACAGACTATGGCTACACCTTC,CSVTDYGYTF
many,TRBV5-1,-,TRBJ2-5,TGCGCCAGCAGCATGGGCGTGGGCCAGTACTTC,CASSMGVGQYF
-,TRBV7-9,-,TRBJ1-3,TGTGCCAGTGATCGGGGGGGGGGCAGCTCTGGAAACACCATATATTTT,CASDRGGGSSGNTIYF
-,TRBV24-1,-,TRBJ2-3,TGTGCCACCAGTGATTTGCGTGTATCAGGAGATACGCAGTATTTT,CATSDLRVSGDTQYF
few,TRBV29-1,-,TRBJ2-3,TGCAGCGTTGAGTACTTACAAGATACGCAGTATTTT,CSVEYLQDTQYF
few,TRBV7-9,-,TRBJ1-1,TGTGCCAGCAGCTTCGGGGCAGGGGCGAACACTGAAGCTTTCTTT,CASSFGAGANTEAFF
few,TRBV5-1,TRBD1,TRBJ2-5,TGCGCCAGCTGGGGACAGGGCGGAGAGGAGACCCAGTACTTC,CASWGQGGEETQYF
few,TRBV20-1,TRBD1,TRBJ2-5,TGCAGTGCTAGAAAGGGACAGGGGGACCAAGAGACCCAGTACTTC,CSARKGQGDQETQYF
few,TRBV15,-,TRBJ2-1,TGTGCCACCAGCAGGATTCCCCTCTCTTACGAGCAGTTCTTC,CATSRIPLSYEQFF
-,TRBV7-2,-,TRBJ1-3,TGTGCCAGCAGCGTGGGGAAGTCTGGAAACACCATATATTTT,CASSVGKSGNTIYF
once,TRBV27,TRBD2,TRBJ2-2,TGTGCCAGCAGTTCAAGGCGACTAGCGGGGGAAAGCGGGGAGCTGTTTTTT,CASSSRRLAGESGELFF
few,TRBV12-3/TRBV12-4,-,TRBJ1-3,TGTGCCAGCAGTTTAGGGGACACCTCTGGAAACACCATATATTTT,CASSLGDTSGNTIYF
few,TRBV29-1,TRBD2,TRBJ2-1,TGCAGCGTTGAACGGACTAGCGGATACAATGAGCAGTTCTTC,CSVERTSGYNEQFF
-,TRBV6-2/TRBV6-3,-,TRBJ1-1,TGTACCAGCAGTCCATACCCGGCTCGCTCGAACACTGAAGCTTTCTTT,CTSSPYPARSNTEAFF
few,TRBV5-1,-,TRBJ1-2,TGCGCCAGCAGCCGACCAGGGGAAGGTGGCTACACCTTC,CASSRPGEGGYTF
-,TRBV19,TRBD1,TRBJ2-4,TGTGCCAGTAGTTCAGGGGGCTCCATTCAGTACTTC,CASSSGGSIQYF
-,TRBV7-9,TRBD1,TRBJ1-2,TGTGCCAGCAGCAAACCACAGGGGGCTGACTATGGCTACACCTTC,CASSKPQGADYGYTF
-,TRBV7-2,-,TRBJ2-5,TGTGCCAGCAGCTTAGAGGGCCCGGGGCGGGCGGAGACCCAGTACTTC,CASSLEGPGRAETQYF
once,TRBV10-3,-,TRBJ2-5,TGTGCCATCAGTGAGTCGATGCCAGGGAGGGAGACCCAGTACTTC,CAISESMPGRETQYF
-,TRBV7-9,-,TRBJ1-4,TGTGCCAGCAGCCACCGGGAAACGGGACGAAATGAAAAACTGTTTTTT,CASSHRETGRNEKLFF
few,TRBV29-1,TRBD1,TRBJ1-3,TGCAGCGCGTCGGACAGGGGGTCTGGAAACACCATATATTTT,CSASDRGSGNTIYF
-,TRBV2,-,TRBJ2-5,TGTGCCAGCAGTTGGTTATGGAAAGAGACCCAGTACTTC,CASSWLWKETQYF
few,TRBV20-1,-,TRBJ2-7,TGCAGTGCTGCTGACACGAAGTCCTACGAGCAGTACTTC,CSAADTKSYEQYF
-,TRBV7-9,TRBD2,TRBJ2-1,TGTGCCAGCAGCTTAGATGTAGCGGGGCACAATGAGCAGTTCTTC,CASSLDVAGHNEQFF
-,TRBV9,TRBD1,TRBJ1-4,TGTGCCAGCAGCTTGCGACAGGGCTTAACTAATGAAAAACTGTTTTTT,CASSLRQGLTNEKLFF
-,TRBV20-1,-,TRBJ2-1,TGCAGTGCTAGACAGGGGGGAAACAATGAGCAGTTCTTC,CSARQGGNNEQFF
-,TRBV20-1,-,TRBJ2-1,TGCAGTGCAGGGGGGGACAATGAGCAGTTCTTC,CSAGGDNEQFF
few,TRBV7-7,-,TRBJ2-7,TGTGCTAGCAGCTTAGGGGTTCCCCCCTACGAGCAGTACTTC,CASSLGVPPYEQYF
few,TRBV6-2/TRBV6-3,TRBD2,TRBJ2-1,TGTGCCAGCACCTATAGCGGGGGGCTCTTCAATGAGCAGTTCTTC,CASTYSGGLFNEQFF
-,TRBV20-1,-,TRBJ1-5,TGCAGTGCTAAGCCCGGTGACAGCAATCAGCCCCAGCATTTT,CSAKPGDSNQPQHF
few,TRBV29-1,-,TRBJ2-2,TGCAGCGTTGAACCCAGCCTAAACACCGGGGAGCTGTTTTTT,CSVEPSLNTGELFF
few,TRBV12-5,-,TRBJ2-5,TGTGCTAGTGGTGAAATCGAGGACGGCACGTTGGAGGGGACCCAGTACTTC,CASGEIEDGTLEGTQYF
many,TRBV7-9,-,TRBJ1-1,TGTGCCAGCTTCGGGCAGGGGCAGAACACTGAAGCTTTCTTT,CASFGQGQNTEAFF
-,TRBV6-1,-,TRBJ2-7,TGTGCCACTAAAGACGGTCCGAGCTCCTACGAGCAGTACTTC,CATKDGPSSYEQYF
-,TRBV7-2,TRBD2,TRBJ2-3,TGTGCCAGCAGCTTGGGGCTAGCGGGGATCAGCACAGATACGCAGTATTTT,CASSLGLAGISTDTQYF
-,TRBV28,-,TRBJ2-7,TGTGCCAGCAGTTTTCTTAAGACCTACGAGCAGTACTTC,CASSFLKTYEQYF
-,TRBV7-6,-,TRBJ2-6,TGTGCCAGCAGCGATCAGGCGGCTGGGGCCAACGTCCTGACTTTC,CASSDQAAGANVLTF
-,TRBV2,TRBD2,TRBJ2-1,TGTGCCAGCAGAAGTAGCGGGGGGGCAACCTACAATGAGCAGTTCTTC,CASRSSGGATYNEQFF
-,TRBV21-1,-,TRBJ2-1,TGTGCCAGCAGCCCCACTCCCCTGCGAGGGGATGAGCAGTTCTTC,CASSPTPLRGDEQFF
-,TRBV6-5,-,TRBJ1-1,TGTGCCAGCAGTTATTCAGGTCTTGAAGCTTTCTTT,CASSYSGLEAFF
-,TRBV7-9,-,TRBJ2-5,TGTGCCAGCAGCCCCTTCGTTGGGACCCAGTACTTC,CASSPFVGTQYF
few,TRBV29-1,-,TRBJ2-1,TGCAGCGTTGTGGGACCTACCTACAATGAGCAGTTCTTC,CSVVGPTYNEQFF
few,TRBV7-3,TRBD2,TRBJ2-3,TGTGCCAGCAGCCCGGGACTAGCGGGGGGTGGCGCAGATACGCAGTATTTT,CASSPGLAGGGADTQYF
-,TRBV29-1,-,TRBJ1-1,TGCAGCGTTGAGTCTCCCCGGCAGGGGATTGAAGCTTTCTTT,CSVESPRQGIEAFF
-,TRBV5-1,TRBD1,TRBJ1-2,TGCGCCAGCAGTTTAGACAGGGCCAATGGCTACACCTTC,CASSLDRANGYTF
few,TRBV10-3,TRBD1,TRBJ1-1,TGTGCCATCAGTGGGCAGGGGGCGAACACTGAAGCTTTCTTT,CAISGQGANTEAFF